This is a list of T cell receptor beta chains from one sample in a study of breast tumors, draining lymph nodes, adjacent tissues. TCRdb independently ran MiXCR on the multiplex PCR reads; one entry per CDR3 protein. The table includes more than 250,000 distinct CDR3 sequences, roughly 30% detected once. Sequencing used axillary lymph node tissue. These TCRs come from a female donor with breast cancer. Some clones in this sample may be carry-over from other donors' samples. The CDR3 runs from the conserved cysteine through the conserved F or W. D genes are given only for firm matches. Not all rows give a size; the values are once, few, many and, for expanded clones, a class.

size	V	D	length	J	CDR3	DNA
many	TRBV5-1	TRBD1	16	TRBJ2-1	CASISPGTGGLSEQFF	TGCGCCAGCATTTCCCCCGGGACAGGGGGCCTTAGTGAGCAGTTCTTC
few	TRBV28	NA	12	TRBJ2-3	CASSLGAGYPDF	TGTGCCAGCAGTTTGGGGGCGGGCTATCCGGATTTT
once	TRBV20-1	NA	13	TRBJ2-7	CSAGPREPYEQYF	TGCAGTGCCGGCCCCCGGGAACCCTACGAGCAGTACTTC
many	TRBV28	NA	13	TRBJ2-5	CASSSRDGETQYF	TGTGCCAGCAGTTCCAGGGATGGGGAGACCCAGTACTTC
NA	TRBV6-6	NA	15	TRBJ2-3	CASTVRRSGRDTQYF	TGTGCCAGCACCGTCCGGCGGTCCGGGCGGGATACGCAGTATTTT
NA	TRBV28	NA	12	TRBJ1-6	CASSLSLAPLHF	TGTGCCAGCAGTTTATCCCTGGCACCCCTCCACTTT
many	TRBV12-3/TRBV12-4	TRBD1	18	TRBJ1-2	CASSLLMGQGAVYYGYTF	TGTGCCAGCAGTCTCCTTATGGGACAGGGGGCGGTATATTATGGCTACACCTTC
many	TRBV15	NA	14	TRBJ1-2	CATSRTRGVYGYTF	TGTGCCACCAGCAGAACAAGGGGGGTCTATGGCTACACCTTC
many	TRBV7-2	TRBD2	13	TRBJ2-7	CASLASGVYEQYF	TGTGCCAGCTTAGCTAGCGGAGTATACGAGCAGTACTTC
NA	TRBV28	TRBD1	14	TRBJ2-1	CASSLDRVRNEQFF	TGTGCCAGCAGTCTCGACAGGGTTCGCAATGAGCAGTTCTTC
many	TRBV19	TRBD2	16	TRBJ2-7	CASSTPGLAAPYEQYF	TGTGCCAGTAGTACACCGGGACTAGCGGCCCCCTACGAGCAGTACTTC
NA	TRBV9	NA	14	TRBJ2-5	CATSVDGGEETQYF	TGTGCCACCAGCGTAGACGGGGGCGAAGAGACCCAGTACTTC
few	TRBV5-4	TRBD2	18	TRBJ2-3	CASSSRLGSGSPRDTQYF	TGTGCCAGCAGCTCCCGTTTGGGTAGCGGGAGTCCCAGGGATACGCAGTATTTT
NA	TRBV5-1	NA	14	TRBJ1-6	CASSLAGVDSPPHF	TGCGCCAGCAGCTTGGCGGGTGTAGATTCCCCCCCCCACTTT
many	TRBV11-2	TRBD1	14	TRBJ2-7	CASSLIGTVYEQYF	TGTGCCAGCAGCTTAATTGGGACAGTCTACGAGCAGTACTTC
many	TRBV10-3	TRBD2	16	TRBJ2-2	CAISELAGGNTGELFF	TGTGCCATCAGTGAACTAGCGGGAGGCAACACCGGGGAGCTGTTTTTT
few	TRBV11-3	NA	13	TRBJ2-6	CASSFRGATVLTF	TGTGCCAGCAGCTTTCGTGGGGCCACCGTCCTGACTTTC
few	TRBV28	TRBD1	14	TRBJ1-4	CASSAGGTNEKLFF	TGTGCCAGCAGCGCAGGGGGGACTAATGAAAAACTGTTTTTT
many	TRBV30	NA	12	TRBJ2-1	CAWLQDYNEQFF	TGTGCCTGGCTTCAGGACTACAATGAGCAGTTCTTC
NA	TRBV20-1	NA	12	TRBJ2-3	CSAPDDWHTQYF	TGCAGTGCCCCCGACGACTGGCATACGCAGTATTTC
many	TRBV2	TRBD2	15	TRBJ2-2	CASNRFSGSPGELFF	TGTGCCAGCAACCGGTTTAGCGGGAGCCCCGGGGAGCTGTTTTTT
NA	TRBV24-1	NA	16	TRBJ2-3	CATSDSVGQPTDTQYF	TGTGCCACCAGTGACTCCGTGGGGCAACCCACAGATACGCAGTATTTT
NA	TRBV7-2	TRBD1	17	TRBJ1-6	CASSLAVSGGAPSPLHF	TGTGCCAGCAGCTTAGCTGTTTCAGGGGGCGCCCCTTCACCCCTCCACTTT
many	TRBV9	NA	15	TRBJ1-6	CASSAEPTGGSPLHF	TGTGCCAGCAGCGCCGAACCGACGGGGGGGTCACCCCTCCACTTT